The present entry profiles one T cell receptor (beta chain) with its context. Its specificity is unknown. This sample was included in a study of CD8 T cells in Susac syndrome. Points from the study as a whole: In total CD8+ repertoires, approximately 15 Susac-specific public clones were found, and CD8+ TEMRA repertoires had a few.

cDNA came from around 0.5 to 1 ug RNA primed by random hexamers. TCRdb ran MiXCR on the immunoSEQ multiplex PCR reads and lists one entry per CDR3 protein. This sample yields more than 80,000 distinct CDR3 sequences, of which 94% are seen a single time; over 0.4% belongs to the top ten. V lost 5 bases, J lost 5 bases, and 8 bases stayed unmatched. The CDR3 loop spans 15 amino acids. Per germline, CDR1 SNHLY and CDR2 FYNNEI. Sequencing used CD8+ T cells from PBMCs. This receptor was identified in a human donor with Susac syndrome. V is TRBV2 and J is TRBJ1-4; TRBD1 matches at 7 bases. The CDR3 reads CASSFGQARNEKLFF. DNA of the CDR3: TGTGCCAGCAGTTTTGGACAGGCGCGGAATGAAAAACTGTTTTTT.